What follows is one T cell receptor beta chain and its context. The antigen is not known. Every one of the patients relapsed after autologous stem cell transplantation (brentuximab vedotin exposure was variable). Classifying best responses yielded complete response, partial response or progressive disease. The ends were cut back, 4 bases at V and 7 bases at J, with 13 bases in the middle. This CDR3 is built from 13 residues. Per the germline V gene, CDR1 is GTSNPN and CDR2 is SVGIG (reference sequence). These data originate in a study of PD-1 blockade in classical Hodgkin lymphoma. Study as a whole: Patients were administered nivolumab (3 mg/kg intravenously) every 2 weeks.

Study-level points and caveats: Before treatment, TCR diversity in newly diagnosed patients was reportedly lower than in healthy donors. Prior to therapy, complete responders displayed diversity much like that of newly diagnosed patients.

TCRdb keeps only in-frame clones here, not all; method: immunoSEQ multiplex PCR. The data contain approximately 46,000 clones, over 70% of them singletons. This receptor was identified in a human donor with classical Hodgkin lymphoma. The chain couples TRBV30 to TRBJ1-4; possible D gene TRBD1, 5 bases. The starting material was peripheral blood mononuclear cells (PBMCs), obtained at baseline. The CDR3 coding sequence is TGTGCCTGGAACGGGGGTGTAGGTGAAAAACTGTTTTTT. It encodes CAWNGGVGEKLFF. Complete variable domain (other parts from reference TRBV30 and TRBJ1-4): SQTIHQWPATLVQPVGSPLSLECTVEGTSNPNLYWYRQAAGRGLQLLFYSVGIGQISSEVPQNLSASRPQDRQFILSSKKLLLSDSGFYLCAWNGGVGEKLFFGSGTQLSVL.